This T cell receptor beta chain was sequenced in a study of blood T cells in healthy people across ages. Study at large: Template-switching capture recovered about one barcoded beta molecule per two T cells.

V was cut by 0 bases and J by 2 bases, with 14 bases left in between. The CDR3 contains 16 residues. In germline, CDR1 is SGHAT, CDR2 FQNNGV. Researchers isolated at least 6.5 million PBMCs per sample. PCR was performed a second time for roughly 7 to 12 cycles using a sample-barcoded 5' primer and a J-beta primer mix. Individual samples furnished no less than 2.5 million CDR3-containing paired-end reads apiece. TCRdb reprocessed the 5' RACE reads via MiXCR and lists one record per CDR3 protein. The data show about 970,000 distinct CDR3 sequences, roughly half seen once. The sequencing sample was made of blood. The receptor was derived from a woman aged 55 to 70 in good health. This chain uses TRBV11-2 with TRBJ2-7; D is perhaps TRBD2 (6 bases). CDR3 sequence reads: CASSLDPLGLTYEQYF. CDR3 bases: TGTGCCAGCAGCTTAGACCCCTTGGGACTTACCTACGAGCAGTACTTC.